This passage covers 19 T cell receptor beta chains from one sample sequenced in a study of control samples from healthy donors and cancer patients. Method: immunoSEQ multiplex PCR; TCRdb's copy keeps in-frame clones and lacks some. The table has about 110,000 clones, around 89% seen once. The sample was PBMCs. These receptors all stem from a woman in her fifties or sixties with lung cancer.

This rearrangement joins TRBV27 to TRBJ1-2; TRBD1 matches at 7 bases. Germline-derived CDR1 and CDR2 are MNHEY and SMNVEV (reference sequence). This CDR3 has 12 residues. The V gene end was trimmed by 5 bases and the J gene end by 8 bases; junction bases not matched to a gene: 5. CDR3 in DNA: TGTGCCAGCAGTACCCGACAGGGCGGCTACACCTTC. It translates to CASSTRQGGYTF.

CDR3 sequence reads: CSASKTSGTYEQYF. Written as DNA, the CDR3 is TGCAGTGCTAGTAAAACTAGCGGAACCTACGAGCAGTACTTC. The chain recombines TRBV20-1 with TRBJ2-7; 8 bases are shared with TRBD2. Germline V gives CDR1 DFQATT, CDR2 SNEGSKA (reference sequence). The CDR3 has 14 amino acids. Trimming took 3 bases from V and 2 from J; bases not matched to a gene: 6.

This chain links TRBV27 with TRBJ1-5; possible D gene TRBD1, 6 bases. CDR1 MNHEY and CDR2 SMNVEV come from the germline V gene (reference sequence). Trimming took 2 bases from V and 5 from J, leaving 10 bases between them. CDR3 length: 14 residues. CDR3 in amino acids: CASSLLQGHQPQHF. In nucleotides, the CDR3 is TGTGCCAGCAGTTTACTACAGGGCCATCAGCCCCAGCATTTT.

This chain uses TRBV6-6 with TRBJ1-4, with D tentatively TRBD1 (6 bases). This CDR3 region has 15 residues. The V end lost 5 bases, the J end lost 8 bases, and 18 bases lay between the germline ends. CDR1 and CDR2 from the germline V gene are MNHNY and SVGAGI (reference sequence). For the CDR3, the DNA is TGTGCCAGCAGTCAACCGACAGGAGTAGGGGAAAAACTGTTTTTT. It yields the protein CASSQPTGVGEKLFF.

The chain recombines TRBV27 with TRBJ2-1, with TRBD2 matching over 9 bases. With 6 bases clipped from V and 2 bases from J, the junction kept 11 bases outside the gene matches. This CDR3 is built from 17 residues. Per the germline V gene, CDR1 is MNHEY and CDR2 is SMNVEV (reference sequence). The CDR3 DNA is TGTGCCAGCAGCAAATGGCGGGGCGGGGGGGCCTACAATGAGCAGTTCTTC. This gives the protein CASSKWRGGGAYNEQFF.

CDR3 sequence reads: CASSITGARGNQPQHF. For the CDR3, the DNA is TGTGCCAGTAGTATAACGGGGGCTCGGGGCAATCAGCCCCAGCATTTT. The chain has TRBV19 and TRBJ1-5, with TRBD1 as a possible D gene (6 bases). In germline, CDR1 is LNHDA, CDR2 SQIVND (reference sequence). The V end was cut by 2 bases, the J end by 2 bases, with 13 bases between. This CDR3 contains 16 residues.

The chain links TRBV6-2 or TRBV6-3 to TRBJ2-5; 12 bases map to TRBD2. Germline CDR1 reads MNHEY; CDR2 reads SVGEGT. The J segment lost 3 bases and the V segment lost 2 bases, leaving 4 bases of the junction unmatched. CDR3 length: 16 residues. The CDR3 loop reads CASSYPRLAGEETQYF. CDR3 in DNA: TGTGCCAGCAGTTACCCTAGACTAGCGGGGGAAGAGACCCAGTACTTC.

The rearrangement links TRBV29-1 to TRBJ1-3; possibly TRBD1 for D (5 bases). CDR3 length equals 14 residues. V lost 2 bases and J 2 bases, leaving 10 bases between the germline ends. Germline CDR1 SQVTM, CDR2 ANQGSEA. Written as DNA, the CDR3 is TGCAGCGTTGAAATCTCCAGGGCTGGAAACACCATATATTTT. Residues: CSVEISRAGNTIYF.

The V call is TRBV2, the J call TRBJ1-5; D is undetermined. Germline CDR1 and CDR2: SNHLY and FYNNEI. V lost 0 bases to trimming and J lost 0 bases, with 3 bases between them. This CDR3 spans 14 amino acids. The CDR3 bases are TGTGCCAGCAGTGAAGCAGCTAGCAATCAGCCCCAGCATTTT. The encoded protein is CASSEAASNQPQHF.

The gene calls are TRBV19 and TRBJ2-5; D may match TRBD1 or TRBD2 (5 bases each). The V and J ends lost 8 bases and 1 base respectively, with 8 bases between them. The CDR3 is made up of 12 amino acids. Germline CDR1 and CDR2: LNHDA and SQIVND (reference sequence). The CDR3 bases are TGTGCCAGTCGGGACCCCCAAGAGACCCAGTACTTC. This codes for CASRDPQETQYF.

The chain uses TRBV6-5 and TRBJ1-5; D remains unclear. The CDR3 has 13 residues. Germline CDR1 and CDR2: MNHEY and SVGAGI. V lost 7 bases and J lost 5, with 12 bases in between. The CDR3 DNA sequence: TGTGCCAGCAAACGAGAGTGGGATCAGCCCCAGCATTTT. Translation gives CASKREWDQPQHF.

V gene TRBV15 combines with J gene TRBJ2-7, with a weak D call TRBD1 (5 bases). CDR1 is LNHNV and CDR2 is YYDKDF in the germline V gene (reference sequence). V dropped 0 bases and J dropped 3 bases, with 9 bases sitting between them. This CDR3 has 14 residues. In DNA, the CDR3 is TGTGCCACCAGCAGAGATTGGCAGGGCTACGAGCAGTACTTC. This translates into CATSRDWQGYEQYF.

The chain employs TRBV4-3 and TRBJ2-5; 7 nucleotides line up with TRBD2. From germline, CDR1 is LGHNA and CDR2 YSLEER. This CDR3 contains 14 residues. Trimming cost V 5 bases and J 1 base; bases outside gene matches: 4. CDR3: CASSKAGPQETQYF. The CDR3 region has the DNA TGCGCCAGCAGCAAAGCGGGGCCCCAAGAGACCCAGTACTTC.

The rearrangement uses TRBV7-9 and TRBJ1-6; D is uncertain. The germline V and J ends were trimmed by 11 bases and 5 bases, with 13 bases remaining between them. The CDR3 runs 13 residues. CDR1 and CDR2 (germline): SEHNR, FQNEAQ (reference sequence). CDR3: CAGVDGDNSPLHF. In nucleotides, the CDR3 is TGTGCCGGGGTGGACGGGGATAATTCACCCCTCCACTTT.

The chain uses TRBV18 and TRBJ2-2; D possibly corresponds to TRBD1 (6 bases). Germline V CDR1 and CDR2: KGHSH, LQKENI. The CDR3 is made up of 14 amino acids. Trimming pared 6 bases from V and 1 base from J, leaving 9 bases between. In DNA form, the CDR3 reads TGTGCCAGCTCCCAGGACAGGAACACCGGGGAGCTGTTTTTT. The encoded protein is CASSQDRNTGELFF.

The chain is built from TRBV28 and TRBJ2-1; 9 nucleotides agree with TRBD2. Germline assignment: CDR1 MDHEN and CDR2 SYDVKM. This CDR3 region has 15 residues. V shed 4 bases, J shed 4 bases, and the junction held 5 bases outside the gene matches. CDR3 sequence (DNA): TGTGCCAGCAGTTCCCTAGCGGGAAAATACAATGAGCAGTTCTTC. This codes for CASSSLAGKYNEQFF.

The CDR3 loop is CASSQVGRGTTNTGELFF. For the CDR3, the DNA is TGTGCCAGCAGCCAAGTAGGGCGGGGCACAACGAACACCGGGGAGCTGTTTTTT. The chain employs TRBV4-2 and TRBJ2-2; D is possibly TRBD2 (6 bases). Germline loops: CDR1 LGHNA, CDR2 YNFKEQ. The CDR3 loop spans 18 amino acids. The germline V and J ends were trimmed by 1 base and 0 bases, with 15 bases remaining between them.

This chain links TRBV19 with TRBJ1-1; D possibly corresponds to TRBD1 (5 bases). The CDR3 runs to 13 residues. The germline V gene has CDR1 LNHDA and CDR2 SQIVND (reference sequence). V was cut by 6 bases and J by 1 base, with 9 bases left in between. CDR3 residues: CASSQTGNTEAFF. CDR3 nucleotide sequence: TGTGCCAGTAGCCAAACAGGGAACACTGAAGCTTTCTTT. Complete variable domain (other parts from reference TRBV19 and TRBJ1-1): DGGITQSPKYLFRKEGQNVTLSCEQNLNHDAMYWYRQDPGQGLRLIYYSQIVNDFQKGDIAEGYSVSREKKESFPLTVTSAQKNPTAFYLCASSQTGNTEAFFGQGTRLTVV.

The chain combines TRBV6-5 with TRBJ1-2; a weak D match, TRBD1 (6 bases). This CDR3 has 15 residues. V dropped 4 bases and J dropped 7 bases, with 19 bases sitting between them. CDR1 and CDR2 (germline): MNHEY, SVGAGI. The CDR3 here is CASSSLDRSFGGYTF. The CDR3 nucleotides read TGTGCCAGCAGTTCATTAGACAGGTCTTTCGGTGGCTACACCTTC.